These 7 T cell receptor beta chains were all obtained from the same sample, sequenced in a study of blood T cell repertoires in COVID-19. Profiled with immunoSEQ multiplex PCR; TCRdb holds only in-frame clones, not every one. The table has around 65,000 clones, about three quarters seen once. Sequencing used peripheral blood. These receptors were taken from a man older than 75 with acute or convalescent COVID-19.

The V call is TRBV30, the J call TRBJ1-5, with 7 bases lining up with TRBD1. CDR1 and CDR2 (germline): GTSNPN, SVGIG (reference sequence). The CDR3 spans 13 residues. J gave up 7 bases and V 3 bases, and 6 bases lay outside the gene matches. CDR3 DNA: TGTGCCTGGAGCCCAGGGGGGTTACAGCCCCAGCATTTT. Encoded protein: CAWSPGGLQPQHF.

This clone appeared a single time. This chain links TRBV14 with TRBJ2-2; D remains ambiguous. V shed 6 bases and J shed 7 bases, with 12 bases lying between them. The CDR3 spans 13 residues. The V gene's germline CDR1 is SGHDN and CDR2 FVKESK. CDR3 nucleotide sequence: TGTGCCAGCAGTCCTAGATTGCGCGGGGAGCTGTTTTTT. This encodes CASSPRLRGELFF.

This clone was seen only once. J is TRBJ1-1 and V is TRBV12-3 or TRBV12-4, with D perhaps matching TRBD1 (5 bases). The CDR3 sequence is 13 residues long. V lost 5 bases and J 4 bases, leaving 11 bases between the germline ends. CDR3 coding DNA: TGTGCCAGCAGTAGGGCCGGGGGCACTGAAGCTTTCTTT. This encodes CASSRAGGTEAFF.

CDR3 loop: CSVYDAPGEPQHF. In DNA, the CDR3 is TGCAGCGTTTACGACGCCCCGGGGGAGCCCCAGCATTTT. This chain uses TRBV29-1 with TRBJ1-5; D is possibly TRBD1 (5 bases). CDR1 and CDR2 from the germline V gene are SQVTM and ANQGSEA. This CDR3 has 13 amino acids. V was cut by 5 bases and J by 8 bases, with 16 bases left in between.

The chain has TRBV27 and TRBJ2-7; tentative D call: TRBD2 (5 bases). Between the trimmed V and J ends, which lost 7 bases and 5 bases, there was a span of 21 bases. CDR1 MNHEY and CDR2 SMNVEV come from the germline V gene (reference sequence). This CDR3 is 15 amino acids long. The DNA of the CDR3 is TGTGCCAGCACCCCCCGGGCAGAGGGAGTCCACGAGCAGTACTTC. Protein: CASTPRAEGVHEQYF.

This chain connects TRBV6-5 to TRBJ1-5, with TRBD1 as a possible D gene (6 bases). V lost 0 bases, J lost 2 bases, and 11 bases lay in between. Germline assignment: CDR1 MNHEY and CDR2 SVGAGI. The CDR3 has 16 amino acids. CDR3 bases: TGTGCCAGCAGTTACTCAAGGGGGTTGGGCAATCAGCCCCAGCATTTT. The encoded protein is CASSYSRGLGNQPQHF.

This clone has more than one count but fewer than ten. The rearrangement links TRBV2 to TRBJ1-4, with TRBD1 as a possible D gene (5 bases). The germline V gene has CDR1 SNHLY and CDR2 FYNNEI. The CDR3 totals 13 residues. V lost 4 bases to trimming and J lost 8 bases, with 11 bases between them. The CDR3 nucleotides are TGTGCCAGCAGTGGTACGCGGGGGGAAAAACTGTTTTTT. Its protein is CASSGTRGEKLFF.